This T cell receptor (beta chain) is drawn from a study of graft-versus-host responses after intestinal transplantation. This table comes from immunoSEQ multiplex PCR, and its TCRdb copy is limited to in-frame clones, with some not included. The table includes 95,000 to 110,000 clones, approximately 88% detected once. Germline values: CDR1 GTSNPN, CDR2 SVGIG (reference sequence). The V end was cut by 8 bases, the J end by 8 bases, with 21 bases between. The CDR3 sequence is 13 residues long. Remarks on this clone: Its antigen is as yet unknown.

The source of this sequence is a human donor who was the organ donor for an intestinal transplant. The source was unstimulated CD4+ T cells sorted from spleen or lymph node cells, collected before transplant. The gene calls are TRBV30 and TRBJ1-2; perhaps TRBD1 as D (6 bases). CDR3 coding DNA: TGTGCCGGGAAGTTGACAGGAGGGAGCGGCTACACCTTC. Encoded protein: CAGKLTGGSGYTF.